This T cell receptor beta chain was documented in a study of blood T cell repertoires in COVID-19. Study in general: Sample material is recorded as cDNA or gDNA derived from T cells, B-cell-depleted T cells, or PBMCs.

Data came from immunoSEQ multiplex PCR; TCRdb stores just in-frame clones and leaves some out. The table lists about 260,000 clones, 86% of them singletons. Trimming removed 5 bases at V and 0 bases at J, with 17 bases between. Germline assignment: CDR1 PRHDT and CDR2 FYEKMQ (reference sequence). CDR3 size: 17 residues. This chain joins TRBV13 and TRBJ2-1; D possibly corresponds to TRBD1 (6 bases). The receptor's source is a man aged 35-49 years who had recovered from COVID-19. Sequencing was performed on peripheral blood. The CDR3 coding sequence is TGTGCCAGCAGCACGTGGGACATACTGAGCTCCTACAATGAGCAGTTCTTC. It specifies CASSTWDILSSYNEQFF.